This T cell receptor (beta chain) emerged from a study of early T cells in non-severe SARS-CoV-2 infection. Individual cDNA molecules received unique molecular identifiers. TCRdb independently ran MiXCR on the 5' RACE reads; one entry per CDR3 protein. The data contain 100,000 to 150,000 distinct CDR3 sequences, about 16% of them singletons. As regards this clonotype: Its antigen is still unknown.

The study's findings and limits: CD4 and private specificities were missed by VDJdb matching, which favored anti-spike CD8 responses.

Germline CDR1 and CDR2: SGHVS and FNYEAQ. V shed 4 bases and J shed 7 bases, with 12 bases lying between them. CDR3 length: 13 residues. Specimen: whole blood. This receptor was taken from an adult who was a healthcare worker with PCR-confirmed SARS-CoV-2 infection or an uninfected control (not recorded which). V and J are TRBV7-6 and TRBJ2-3; D might be TRBD2 (5 bases). The chain's CDR3 is CASSSGSGYTQYF. The CDR3 DNA is TGTGCCAGCAGCTCGGGGTCCGGATATACGCAGTATTTT.